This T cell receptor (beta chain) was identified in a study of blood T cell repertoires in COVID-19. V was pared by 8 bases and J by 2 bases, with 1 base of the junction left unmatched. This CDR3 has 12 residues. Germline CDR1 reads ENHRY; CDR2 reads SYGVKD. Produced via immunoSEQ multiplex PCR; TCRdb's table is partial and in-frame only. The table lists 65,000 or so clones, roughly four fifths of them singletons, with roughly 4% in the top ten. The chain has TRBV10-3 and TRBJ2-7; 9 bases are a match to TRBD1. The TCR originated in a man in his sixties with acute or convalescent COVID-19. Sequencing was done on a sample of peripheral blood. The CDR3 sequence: CAIGQGTYEQYF. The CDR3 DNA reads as TGTGCCATCGGACAGGGGACCTACGAGCAGTACTTC.